This TCR beta chain came from a study of T cell responses to AZD1222 COVID-19 vaccine. Looking at the study overall: Second-dose recipients at about 4 or about 12 weeks were treated as one pooled group.

V lost 4 bases and J lost 10, with 15 bases in between. CDR1 is SGDLS, CDR2 YYNGEE, per germline. CDR3 size: 13 residues. Data came from immunoSEQ multiplex PCR; TCRdb stores just in-frame clones and leaves some out. The sample has about 86,000 clones, roughly 87% seen once; the top ten hold approximately 2%. Here the sequenced sample was peripheral blood, taken on day 0 of AZD1222 vaccination. The rearrangement joins TRBV9 to TRBJ1-3, with D possibly TRBD1 on 5 matching bases. The source of this sequence is an adult in good health. The CDR3 loop reads CASSMSGGDTIYF. In nucleotides, the CDR3 is TGTGCCAGCAGCATGAGCGGGGGGGATACCATATATTTT. The entire variable domain, with the rest obtained from reference TRBV9 and TRBJ1-3, is as follows: DSGVTQTPKHLITATGQRVTLRCSPRSGDLSVYWYQQSLDQGLQFLIQYYNGEERAKGNILERFSAQQFPDLHSELNLSSLELGDSALYFCASSMSGGDTIYFGEGSWLTVV.